This T cell receptor (beta chain) is drawn from a study of cytomegalovirus exposure and HLA in healthy donors. V dropped 2 bases and J dropped 0; count of bases not matched to a gene: 9. Germline-derived CDR1 and CDR2 are SGHRS and YFSETQ. The CDR3 sequence is 19 residues long. Donors sampled were nominally healthy, though unrecorded immune exposures were likely. The study ran its PCR with 60 Vbeta and 13 Jbeta primers. Profiled with immunoSEQ multiplex PCR; TCRdb holds only in-frame clones, not every one. The sample holds some 110,000 clones, roughly 80% seen once. As for this clone: What it binds is not known.

General study results and limits: Three CMV-associated chains proved CMV antigen-specific in vitro. It was assumed in the presence/absence analyses that sequencing depth was roughly uniform across donors. Accounts indicate the classifier identified cytomegalovirus status with strong specificity and sensitivity.

The chain joins TRBV5-1 to TRBJ1-6; 9 bases match TRBD1. Sequencing used PBMCs. This receptor was identified in a man aged 30-40 years in good health and CMV-seropositive. CDR3 in amino acids: CASSFAGTGTSSYNSPLHF. Written as DNA, the CDR3 is TGCGCCAGCAGCTTTGCCGGGACAGGGACGAGCTCCTATAATTCACCCCTCCACTTT.